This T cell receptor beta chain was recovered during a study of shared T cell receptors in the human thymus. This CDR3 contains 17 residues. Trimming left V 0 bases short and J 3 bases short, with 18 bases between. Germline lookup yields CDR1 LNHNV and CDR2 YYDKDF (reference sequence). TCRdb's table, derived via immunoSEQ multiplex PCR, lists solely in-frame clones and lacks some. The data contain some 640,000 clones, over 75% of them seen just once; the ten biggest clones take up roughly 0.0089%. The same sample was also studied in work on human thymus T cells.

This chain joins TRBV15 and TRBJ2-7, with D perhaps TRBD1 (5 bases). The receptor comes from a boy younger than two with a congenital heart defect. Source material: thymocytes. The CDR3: CATSRDWSVAGNYEQYF. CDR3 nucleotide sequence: TGTGCCACCAGCAGAGATTGGTCTGTGGCAGGGAACTACGAGCAGTACTTC. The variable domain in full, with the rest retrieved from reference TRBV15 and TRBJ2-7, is DAMVIQNPRYQVTQFGKPVTLSCSQTLNHNVMYWYQQKSSQAPKLLFHYYDKDFNNEADTPDNFQSRRPNTSFCFLDIRSPGLGDTAMYLCATSRDWSVAGNYEQYFGPGTRLTVT.